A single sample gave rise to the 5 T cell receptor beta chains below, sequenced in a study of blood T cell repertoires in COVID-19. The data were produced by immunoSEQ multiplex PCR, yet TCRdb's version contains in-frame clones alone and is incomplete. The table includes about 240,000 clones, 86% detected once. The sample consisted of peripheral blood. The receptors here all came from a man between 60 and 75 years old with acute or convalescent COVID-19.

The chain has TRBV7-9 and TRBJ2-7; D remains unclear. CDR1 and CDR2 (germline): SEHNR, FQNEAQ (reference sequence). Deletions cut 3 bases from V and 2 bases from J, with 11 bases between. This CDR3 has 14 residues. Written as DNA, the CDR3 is TGTGCCAGCAGCTTCGACATTTACCCCTACGAGCAGTACTTC. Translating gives CASSFDIYPYEQYF.

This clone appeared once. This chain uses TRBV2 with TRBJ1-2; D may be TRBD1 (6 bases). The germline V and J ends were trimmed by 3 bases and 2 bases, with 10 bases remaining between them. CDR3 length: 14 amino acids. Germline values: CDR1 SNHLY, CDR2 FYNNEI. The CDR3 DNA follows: TGTGCCAGCAGTGAGGGTACAGGGAACTATGGCTACACCTTC. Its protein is CASSEGTGNYGYTF.

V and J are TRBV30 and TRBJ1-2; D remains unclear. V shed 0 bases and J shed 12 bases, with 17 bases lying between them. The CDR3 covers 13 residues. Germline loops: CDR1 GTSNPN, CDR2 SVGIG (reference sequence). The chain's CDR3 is CAWSVAGGLRDTF. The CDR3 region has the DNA TGTGCCTGGAGTGTAGCCGGAGGCTTGAGAGACACCTTC.

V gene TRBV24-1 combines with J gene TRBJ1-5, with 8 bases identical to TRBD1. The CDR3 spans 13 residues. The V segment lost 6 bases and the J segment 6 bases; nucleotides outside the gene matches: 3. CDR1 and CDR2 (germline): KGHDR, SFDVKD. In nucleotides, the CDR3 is TGTGCCACCAGTCCAGGGGGCGGTCAGCCCCAGCATTTT. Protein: CATSPGGGQPQHF.

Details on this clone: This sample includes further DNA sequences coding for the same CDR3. CDR3 bases: TGTGCCAGCAGCCCTACAGGGGCTGGGGCCAACGTCCTGACTTTC. Its translation: CASSPTGAGANVLTF. The V call is TRBV28, the J call TRBJ2-6; the match to TRBD1 covers 7 bases. CDR1 and CDR2 (germline): MDHEN, SYDVKM. With V trimmed by 6 bases and J by 2 bases, 4 bases remained unmatched. The CDR3 runs 15 residues. Complete variable domain (other parts from reference TRBV28 and TRBJ2-6): DVKVTQSSRYLVKRTGEKVFLECVQDMDHENMFWYRQDPGLGLRLIYFSYDVKMKEKGDIPEGYSVSREKKERFSLILESASTNQTSMYLCASSPTGAGANVLTFGAGSRLTVL.